There are many counts of the clone carrying this TCR beta chain. This record belongs to a study of T cells in Graves' hyperthyroidism and ophthalmopathy. The germline V and J ends were trimmed by 0 bases and 0 bases, with 12 bases remaining between them. CDR3 length: 16 residues. Germline loops: CDR1 SGHKS, CDR2 YYEKEE (reference sequence). There were TCR beta CDR3 regions amplified from RNA transcripts. TCR CDR3 regions were first amplified by RT-PCR with HTBI primers. Via MiXCR, TCRdb re-called the multiplex PCR reads, giving one row per CDR3 protein. The sample contains 200,000 to 300,000 distinct CDR3 sequences, around 17% of which appear only once.

Sample: blood. The receptor's source is a woman younger than 30 with Graves' ophthalmopathy. The rearrangement uses TRBV5-5 and TRBJ1-1, with a tentative D call TRBD1 (5 bases). CDR3 protein: CASSLVRAIMNTEAFF. The CDR3 region has the DNA TGTGCCAGCAGCTTGGTCAGGGCAATAATGAACACTGAAGCTTTCTTT.